The 18 T cell receptor beta chains listed next were all sequenced from one sample in a study of shared clonotypes between healthy human individuals. Assay: immunoSEQ multiplex PCR; the TCRdb copy retains only in-frame clones and omits some. Counted here are 950,000 to 1,200,000 clones, roughly 80% occurring once; the ten biggest clones make up roughly 0.82%. Sample: memory CD4+ T cells from PBMCs. Sample subset: CD45RA-negative fraction. All receptors come from a man aged 18 to 35 in good health. Some clones in this sample may be carry-over from other donors' samples.

Turning to this clone: Within the sample, other DNA sequences also encode this same CDR3. The chain combines TRBV5-4 with TRBJ2-7, with TRBD2 identical over 9 bases. Per germline, CDR1 SGHNT and CDR2 YYREEE (reference sequence). The CDR3 totals 14 residues. The J segment lost 2 bases and the V segment lost 2 bases, leaving 2 bases of the junction unmatched. The chain's CDR3 is CASSFSGSPYEQYF. CDR3 in DNA: TGTGCCAGCAGCTTTAGCGGGAGTCCCTACGAGCAGTACTTC. The full variable domain, its missing parts supplied by reference TRBV5-4 and TRBJ2-7, is ETGVTQSPTHLIKTRGQQVTLRCSSQSGHNTVSWYQQALGQGPQFIFQYYREEENGRGNFPPRFSGLQFPNYSSELNVNALELDDSALYLCASSFSGSPYEQYFGPGTRLTVT.

This clone was seen just once. V usage is TRBV30 and J usage is TRBJ2-3; 13 bases fit TRBD2. The length of the CDR3 is 15 residues. Germline V gene lookup returns CDR1 GTSNPN and CDR2 SVGIG (reference sequence). Trimming removed 7 bases from V and 3 bases from J; junction bases left unmatched: 7. CDR3 bases: TGTGCCTCAAGCCCGACTAGCGGGGGGACAGATACGCAGTATTTT. Its translation: CASSPTSGGTDTQYF.

The chain is built from TRBV7-3 and TRBJ1-3; no firm D call. Trimming left V 6 bases short and J 0 bases short, with 6 bases between. Germline V gene lookup returns CDR1 SGHTA and CDR2 FQGTGA. This CDR3 region has 13 residues. The CDR3 coding sequence is TGTGCCAGCAGTTCGCGCTCTGGAAACACCATATATTTT. It yields the protein CASSSRSGNTIYF.

This clone was found a few times. V usage is TRBV7-9 and J usage is TRBJ2-2; 7 bases are a match to TRBD1. Germline V CDR1 and CDR2: SEHNR, FQNEAQ (reference sequence). With 1 base clipped from V and 7 bases from J, the junction kept 3 bases outside the gene matches. CDR3 size: 14 residues. The CDR3 protein is CASSLEGAIGELFF. DNA for the CDR3: TGTGCCAGCAGCTTAGAGGGGGCGATCGGGGAGCTGTTTTTT.

This clone was picked up many times. Other DNA sequences of this sample code for an identical CDR3. V gene TRBV5-4 combines with J gene TRBJ1-1, with D unclear. The germline gives CDR1 SGHNT, CDR2 YYREEE (reference sequence). The CDR3 runs to 14 residues. V lost 1 base, J lost 1 base, and 8 bases lay in between. The CDR3 region is CASSLSQTNTEAFF. CDR3 DNA: TGTGCCAGCAGCTTGTCCCAGACGAACACTGAAGCTTTCTTT. The full variable domain, with the rest looked up from reference TRBV5-4 and TRBJ1-1, is ETGVTQSPTHLIKTRGQQVTLRCSSQSGHNTVSWYQQALGQGPQFIFQYYREEENGRGNFPPRFSGLQFPNYSSELNVNALELDDSALYLCASSLSQTNTEAFFGQGTRLTVV.

This chain joins TRBV2 and TRBJ1-5; no clear D gene. This CDR3 is 13 amino acids long. Trimming took off 6 bases at V and 7 bases at J, with 13 bases between the two ends. Per the germline V gene, CDR1 is SNHLY and CDR2 is FYNNEI. This chain's CDR3 is CASRDAGGQPQHF. The CDR3 coding sequence is TGTGCCAGCAGGGACGCTGGCGGGCAGCCCCAGCATTTT.

J is TRBJ1-4 and V is TRBV28; 10 bases are a match to TRBD1. The trim removed 3 bases at V and 8 bases at J, leaving 24 bases unmatched. Germline CDR1 and CDR2: MDHEN and SYDVKM. The CDR3 has 21 residues. The CDR3 reads CASSFLVSKPRQGARGEKLFF. The CDR3 region has the DNA TGTGCCAGCAGTTTTTTAGTCAGCAAACCCCGACAGGGGGCAAGAGGGGAAAAACTGTTTTTT.

The chain joins TRBV7-6 to TRBJ2-5, with TRBD2 matching 7 bases. CDR3 length equals 15 residues. From germline, CDR1 is SGHVS and CDR2 FNYEAQ. V lost 5 bases to trimming and J lost 1 base; unmatched junction nucleotides: 7. As DNA, the CDR3 is TGTGCCAGCAGCACGAACCGACTAGCCCAAGAGACCCAGTACTTC. It specifies CASSTNRLAQETQYF.

This rearrangement joins TRBV5-1 to TRBJ2-1; TRBD1 matches at 7 bases. Germline V gives CDR1 SGHRS, CDR2 YFSETQ. This CDR3 comprises 12 residues. J lost 10 bases, V lost 3 bases, and 4 bases had no gene match. As DNA, the CDR3 is TGCGCCAGCAGCTACAGGGGTGAAGAGCAGTTCTTC. Translating gives CASSYRGEEQFF. Combining the CDR3 with reference TRBV5-1 and TRBJ2-1 gives the whole variable domain KAGVTQTPRYLIKTRGQQVTLSCSPISGHRSVSWYQQTPGQGLQFLFEYFSETQRNKGNFPGRFSGRQFSNSRSEMNVSTLELGDSALYLCASSYRGEEQFFGPGTRLTVL.

Points on this clone: A much larger clone lies one base from this, so it may be a read error. V gene TRBV7-9 combines with J gene TRBJ1-1; D gene uncertain. Germline CDR1 and CDR2: SEHNR and FQNEAQ (reference sequence). This CDR3 has 13 amino acids. The chain's CDR3 is CASRLNRHTEAFF. The CDR3 region has the DNA TGTGCAAGCCGCTTAAACCGACACACTGAAGCTTTCTTT.

The gene calls are TRBV5-1 and TRBJ2-7, with TRBD2 as a possible D gene (6 bases). The germline CDR1 and CDR2 sequences are SGHRS and YFSETQ. This CDR3 region has 14 residues. V lost 3 bases, J lost 8 bases, and 18 bases lay in between. CDR3 coding DNA: TGCGCCAGCAGCTCGGAGCGGGTACCCTTGAAGCAGTACTTC. This encodes CASSSERVPLKQYF.

This rearrangement joins TRBV5-1 to TRBJ2-1; D is uncertain. Trimming stripped 2 bases from V and 5 bases from J, with 17 bases between. Germline V gene data show CDR1 as SGHRS and CDR2 as YFSETQ. CDR3 length: 16 residues. As DNA, the CDR3 is TGCGCCAGCAGCTTTCAGACTCCCCAACGCAACAATGAGCAGTTCTTC. Its protein is CASSFQTPQRNNEQFF.

This clone was detected only a few times. The rearrangement links TRBV13 to TRBJ2-3; D is ambiguous. The CDR3 length is 16 residues. Germline lookup yields CDR1 PRHDT and CDR2 FYEKMQ (reference sequence). With 3 bases removed from V and 0 bases from J, the gap between germline ends came to 13 bases. CDR3 nucleotides: TGTGCCAGCAGCTTTGGTCGACTTACTAGCACAGATACGCAGTATTTT. Residues: CASSFGRLTSTDTQYF.

This clone was counted only a few times. The CDR3 DNA reads TGTGCCAGCAGCGGGCGCGGGGACAGGGATGAAAAACTGTTTTTT. It is translated as CASSGRGDRDEKLFF. The V and J genes are TRBV6-1 and TRBJ1-4, with 9 positions matching TRBD1. V trimming: 6 bases; J trimming: 6 bases; junction bases outside the gene matches: 8. CDR3 length: 15 residues. Germline loops: CDR1 MNHNS, CDR2 SASEGT.

In its sample, this clone was seen once. V and J are TRBV9 and TRBJ2-1; TRBD2 matches at 16 bases. Per the germline V gene, CDR1 is SGDLS and CDR2 is YYNGEE. This CDR3 is 20 amino acids long. After removal of 3 bases from V and 4 bases from J, the junction contained 13 bases not matched to a gene. CDR3 in amino acids: CASSDELGTSGRAPYNEQFF. CDR3 DNA: TGTGCCAGCAGCGACGAGCTCGGGACTAGCGGGAGGGCCCCGTACAATGAGCAGTTCTTC.

CDR3 DNA: TGTGCCAGCTCACCTAGGCTTGGGCTGGACGAAAAACTGTTTTTT. Residues: CASSPRLGLDEKLFF. The rearrangement joins TRBV18 to TRBJ1-4; D gene uncertain. Germline V gene sequence: CDR1 KGHSH, CDR2 LQKENI. This CDR3 is built from 15 residues. Trimming shortened V by 3 bases and J by 8 bases, and 16 bases separated the two germline ends.

The V gene is TRBV7-3, the J gene TRBJ2-2; 8 bases align to TRBD2. The CDR3 sequence is 13 residues long. The junction had 4 bases not matched to a gene; V was cut back by 8 bases and J by 5 bases. Germline V lookup: CDR1 SGHTA, CDR2 FQGTGA. In DNA, the CDR3 is TGTGCCAGCGGGTCGGGAGGGACCGGGGAGCTGTTTTTT. Translating gives CASGSGGTGELFF.

This clone was observed a handful of times. V usage is TRBV5-4 and J usage is TRBJ1-1; D uncertain. V was clipped by 6 bases and J by 7 bases, with 16 bases between them. The CDR3 sequence is 13 residues long. The germline V gene encodes CDR1 SGHNT and CDR2 YYREEE (reference sequence). In nucleotides, the CDR3 is TGTGCCAGCACCTCCGCCCCGGGCTATGAAGCTTTCTTT. Its translation is CASTSAPGYEAFF.